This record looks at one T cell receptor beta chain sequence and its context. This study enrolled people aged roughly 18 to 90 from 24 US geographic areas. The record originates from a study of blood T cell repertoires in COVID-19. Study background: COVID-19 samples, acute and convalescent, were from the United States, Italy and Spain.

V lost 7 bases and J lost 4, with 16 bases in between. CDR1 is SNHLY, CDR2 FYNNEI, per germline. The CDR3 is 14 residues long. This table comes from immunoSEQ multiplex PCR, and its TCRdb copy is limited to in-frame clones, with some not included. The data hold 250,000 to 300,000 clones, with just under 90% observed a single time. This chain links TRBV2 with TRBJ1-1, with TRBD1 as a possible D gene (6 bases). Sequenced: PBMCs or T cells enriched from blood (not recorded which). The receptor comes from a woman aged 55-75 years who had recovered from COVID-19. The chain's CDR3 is CASIKQGIGTEAFF. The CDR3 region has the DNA TGTGCCAGCATCAAACAGGGTATTGGCACTGAAGCTTTCTTT.